This T cell receptor (beta chain) was found in a study of shared clonotypes between healthy human individuals. Trimming removed 4 bases from V and 4 bases from J; junction bases left unmatched: 19. The germline V gene encodes CDR1 MDHEN and CDR2 SYDVKM. This CDR3 spans 18 amino acids. Every contributor of samples was a Caucasian grown-up residing in Nashville, Tennessee. Several immunoSEQ plates received, in even portions, the genomic DNA of each subset. As originally analysed: There were no quality scores in the junction-only immunoSEQ sequences, so filtering differed. Assay: immunoSEQ multiplex PCR; the TCRdb copy retains only in-frame clones and omits some. The V and J calls and clone size were taken over from that table, and D and trimming were inferred from the DNA. The sample lists about 500,000 clones; more than 70% were seen once.

Specimen: PBMCs. This TCR was sampled from a woman aged 40 to 50 in good health. Some clones in this sample may be carry-over from other donors' samples. The chain recombines TRBV28 with TRBJ2-7, with TRBD1 matching 7 bases. The CDR3 reads CASSSRSPLQGSSYEQYF. For the CDR3, the DNA is TGTGCCAGCAGTTCTAGGTCGCCGCTACAGGGGTCCTCGTACGAGCAGTACTTC.